The entry below describes one TCR beta chain. The data were taken from a study of technical replicates of blood from four donors. Germline values: CDR1 KGHSH, CDR2 LQKENI. The CDR3 spans 18 residues. V lost 2 bases and J lost 5; bases outside the gene matches: 15. The assay was immunoSEQ multiplex PCR, and TCRdb's table has in-frame clones only and misses some. The sample yields fewer than 85,000 clones, approximately 94% seen once. The TCR was taken from a human donor in good health. Sequencing was carried out using T cells isolated from PBMCs. The chain combines TRBV18 with TRBJ2-3, with 8 positions matching TRBD1. Here the CDR3 reads CASSPIRGLSEVGDTQYF. The CDR3 DNA reads TGTGCCAGCTCACCAATCAGGGGGCTTTCAGAGGTCGGAGATACGCAGTATTTT. Full variable domain (remainder filled in from reference TRBV18 and TRBJ2-3): NAGVMQNPRHLVRRRGQEARLRCSPMKGHSHVYWYRQLPEEGLKFMVYLQKENIIDESGMPKERFSAEFPKEGPSILRIQQVVRGDSAAYFCASSPIRGLSEVGDTQYFGPGTRLTVL.